This T cell receptor (beta chain) was captured by sequencing in a study of OX40 agonist ivuxolimab in advanced cancers. Looking at the study overall: Patients received ivuxolimab, an agonistic anti-OX40 (CD134) antibody. Study findings and constraints: Dosing at 0.1 to 3.0 mg/kg was accompanied by clonal expansion of CD4+ and CD8+ blood T cells by week 6.

The V gene's germline CDR1 is SGHTA and CDR2 FQGNSA. The CDR3 is 15 residues long. Trimming cost V 1 base and J 5 bases; bases outside gene matches: 5. A note on this clone: Its antigen is still unknown.

Assay: immunoSEQ multiplex PCR; the TCRdb copy retains only in-frame clones and omits some. This sample has tens of thousands of clones, with roughly 89% found just once. The sequence derives from an adult with an advanced solid tumor such as melanoma, head and neck, liver or kidney cancer. V usage is TRBV7-2 and J usage is TRBJ2-7; 10 bases map to TRBD1. Sequencing used CD4+ or CD8+ T cells sorted from blood, obtained in a trial of the OX40 agonist ivuxolimab. The CDR3 nucleotides read TGTGCCAGCAGCTTAGTTGGTGACAGGGGGCACGAGCAGTACTTC. The encoded protein is CASSLVGDRGHEQYF.